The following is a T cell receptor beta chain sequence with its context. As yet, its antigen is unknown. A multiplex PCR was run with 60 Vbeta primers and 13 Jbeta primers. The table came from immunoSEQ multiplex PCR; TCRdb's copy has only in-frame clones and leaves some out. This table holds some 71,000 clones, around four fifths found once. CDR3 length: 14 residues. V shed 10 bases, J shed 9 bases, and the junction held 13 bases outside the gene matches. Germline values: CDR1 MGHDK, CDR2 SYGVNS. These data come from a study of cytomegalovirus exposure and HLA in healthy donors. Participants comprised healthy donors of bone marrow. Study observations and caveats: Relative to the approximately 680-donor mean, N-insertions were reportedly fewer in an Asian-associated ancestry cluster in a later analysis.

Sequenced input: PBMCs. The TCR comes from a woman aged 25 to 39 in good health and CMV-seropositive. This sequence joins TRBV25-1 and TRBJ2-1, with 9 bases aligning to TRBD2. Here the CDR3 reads CANGGVAGVVEQFF. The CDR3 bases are TGTGCCAATGGGGGAGTAGCGGGAGTCGTTGAGCAGTTCTTC.